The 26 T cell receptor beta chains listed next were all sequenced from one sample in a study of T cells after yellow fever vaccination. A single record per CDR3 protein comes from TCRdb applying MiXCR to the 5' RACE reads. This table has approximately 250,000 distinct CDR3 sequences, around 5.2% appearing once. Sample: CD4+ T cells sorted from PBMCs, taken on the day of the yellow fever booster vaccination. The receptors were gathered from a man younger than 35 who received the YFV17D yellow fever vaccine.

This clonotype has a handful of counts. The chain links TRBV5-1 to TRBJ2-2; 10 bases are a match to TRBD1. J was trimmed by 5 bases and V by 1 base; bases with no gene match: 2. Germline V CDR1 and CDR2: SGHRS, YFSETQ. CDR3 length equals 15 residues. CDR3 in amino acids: CASSLQGQGTGELFF. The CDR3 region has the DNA TGCGCCAGCAGCTTGCAGGGACAGGGGACCGGGGAGCTGTTTTTT.

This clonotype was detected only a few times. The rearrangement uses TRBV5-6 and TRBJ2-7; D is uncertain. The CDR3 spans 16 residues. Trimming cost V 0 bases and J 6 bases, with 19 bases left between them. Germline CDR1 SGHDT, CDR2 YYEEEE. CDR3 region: CASSLAPLGKLGEQYV. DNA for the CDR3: TGTGCCAGCAGCTTGGCCCCCTTAGGGAAGCTGGGCGAGCAGTACGTC.

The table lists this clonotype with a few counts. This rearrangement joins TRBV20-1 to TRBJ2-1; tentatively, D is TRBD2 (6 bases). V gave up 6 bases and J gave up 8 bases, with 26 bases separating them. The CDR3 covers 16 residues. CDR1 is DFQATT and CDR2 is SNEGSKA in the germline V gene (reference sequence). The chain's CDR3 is CSAPGLPNSGYHEQFF. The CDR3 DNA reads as TGCAGTGCCCCGGGACTCCCAAATTCCGGCTATCATGAGCAGTTCTTC.

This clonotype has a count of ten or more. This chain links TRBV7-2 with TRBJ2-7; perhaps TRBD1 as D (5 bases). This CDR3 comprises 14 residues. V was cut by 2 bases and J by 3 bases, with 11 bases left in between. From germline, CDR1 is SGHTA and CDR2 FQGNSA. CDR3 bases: TGTGCCAGCAGCTTACAGGCAGGGCGCTACGAGCAGTACGTC. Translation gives CASSLQAGRYEQYV.

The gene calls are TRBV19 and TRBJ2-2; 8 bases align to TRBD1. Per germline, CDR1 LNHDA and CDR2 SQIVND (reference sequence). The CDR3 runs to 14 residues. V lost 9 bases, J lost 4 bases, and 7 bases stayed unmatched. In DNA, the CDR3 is TGTGCCAGCTACGACAGGGGTGGCACCGGGGAGCTGTTTTTT. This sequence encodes CASYDRGGTGELFF.

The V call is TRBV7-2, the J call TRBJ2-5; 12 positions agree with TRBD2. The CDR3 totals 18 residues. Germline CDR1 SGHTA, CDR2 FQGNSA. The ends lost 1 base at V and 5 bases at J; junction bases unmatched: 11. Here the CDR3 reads CASSLVSSGGAGDETQYF. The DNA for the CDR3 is TGTGCCAGCAGCTTAGTTTCTAGCGGGGGGGCCGGGGACGAGACCCAGTACTTC.

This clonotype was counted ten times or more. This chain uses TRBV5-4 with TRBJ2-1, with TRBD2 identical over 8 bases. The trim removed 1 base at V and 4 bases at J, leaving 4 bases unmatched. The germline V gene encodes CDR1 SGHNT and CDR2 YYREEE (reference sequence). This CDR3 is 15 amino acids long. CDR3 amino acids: CASSLPGGVYNEQFF. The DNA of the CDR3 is TGTGCCAGCAGCTTGCCCGGGGGGGTATACAATGAGCAGTTCTTC.

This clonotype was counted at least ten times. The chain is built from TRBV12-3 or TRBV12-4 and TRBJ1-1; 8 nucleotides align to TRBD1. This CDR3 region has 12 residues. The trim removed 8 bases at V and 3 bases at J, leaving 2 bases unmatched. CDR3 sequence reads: CASAGGYTEAFF. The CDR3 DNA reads TGTGCCAGCGCAGGGGGCTACACTGAAGCTTTCTTT.

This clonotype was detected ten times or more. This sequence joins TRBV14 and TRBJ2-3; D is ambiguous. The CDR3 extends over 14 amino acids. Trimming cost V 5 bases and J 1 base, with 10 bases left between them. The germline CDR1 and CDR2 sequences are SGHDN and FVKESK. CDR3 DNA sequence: TGTGCCAGCAGCTTAAGAGAGGGCACAGATACGCAGTATTTT. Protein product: CASSLREGTDTQYF.

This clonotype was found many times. The CDR3 here is CASTKAGTDYEQYF. CDR3 in DNA: TGTGCCAGCACCAAAGCCGGGACAGATTACGAGCAGTACTTC. The chain carries TRBV6-6 and TRBJ2-7; 7 bases fit TRBD1. V was pared by 7 bases and J by 4 bases, with 10 bases of the junction left unmatched. In germline, CDR1 is MNHNY, CDR2 SVGAGI (reference sequence). The CDR3 loop spans 14 amino acids.

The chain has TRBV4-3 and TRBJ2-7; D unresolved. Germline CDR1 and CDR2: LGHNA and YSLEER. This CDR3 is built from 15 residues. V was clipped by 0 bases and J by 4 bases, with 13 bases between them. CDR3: CASSQELGSLYEQYV. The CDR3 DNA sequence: TGCGCCAGCAGCCAAGAACTCGGCAGCCTGTACGAGCAGTACGTC.

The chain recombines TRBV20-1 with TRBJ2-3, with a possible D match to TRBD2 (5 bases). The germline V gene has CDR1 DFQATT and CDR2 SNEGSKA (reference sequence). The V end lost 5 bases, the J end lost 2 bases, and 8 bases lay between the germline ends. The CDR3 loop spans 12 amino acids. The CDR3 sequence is CSARGFTDTQYF. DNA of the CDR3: TGCAGTGCTCGGGGTTTCACAGATACGCAGTATTTT.

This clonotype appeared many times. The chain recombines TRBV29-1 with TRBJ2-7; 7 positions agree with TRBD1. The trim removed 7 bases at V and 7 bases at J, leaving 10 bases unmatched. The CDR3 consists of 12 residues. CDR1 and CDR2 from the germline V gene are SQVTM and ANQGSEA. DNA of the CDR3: TGCAGCGCTCGGACAGGATCTGGGGAGCAGTACTTC. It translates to CSARTGSGEQYF.

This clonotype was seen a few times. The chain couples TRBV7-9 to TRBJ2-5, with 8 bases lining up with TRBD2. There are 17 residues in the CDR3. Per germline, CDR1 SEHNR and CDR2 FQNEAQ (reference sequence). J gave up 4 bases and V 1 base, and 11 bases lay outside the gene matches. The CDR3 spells CASSLVPTGGPGETQYF. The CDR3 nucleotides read TGTGCCAGCAGCTTAGTCCCTACGGGGGGGCCGGGAGAGACCCAGTACTTC.

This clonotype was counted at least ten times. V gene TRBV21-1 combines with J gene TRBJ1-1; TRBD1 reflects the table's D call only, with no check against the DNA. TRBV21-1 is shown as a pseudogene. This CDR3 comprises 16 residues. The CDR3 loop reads CASSTRVGGRNTEAFF. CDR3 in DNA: TGTGCCAGCAGCACACGTGTAGGGGGGAGGAACACTGAAGCTTTCTTT.

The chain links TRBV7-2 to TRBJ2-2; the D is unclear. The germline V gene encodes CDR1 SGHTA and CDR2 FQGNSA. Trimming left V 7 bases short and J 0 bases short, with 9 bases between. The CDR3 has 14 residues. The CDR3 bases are TGTGCCAGCATCCCCAATGCGAACACCGGGGAGCTGTTTTTT. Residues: CASIPNANTGELFF.

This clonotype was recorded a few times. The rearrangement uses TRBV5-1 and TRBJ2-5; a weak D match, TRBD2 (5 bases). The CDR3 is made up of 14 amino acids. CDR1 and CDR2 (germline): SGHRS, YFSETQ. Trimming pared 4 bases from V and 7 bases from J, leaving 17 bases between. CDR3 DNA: TGCGCCAGCAGCATTGGGAAACTAGAGGGGACCCAGTACTTC. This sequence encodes CASSIGKLEGTQYF.

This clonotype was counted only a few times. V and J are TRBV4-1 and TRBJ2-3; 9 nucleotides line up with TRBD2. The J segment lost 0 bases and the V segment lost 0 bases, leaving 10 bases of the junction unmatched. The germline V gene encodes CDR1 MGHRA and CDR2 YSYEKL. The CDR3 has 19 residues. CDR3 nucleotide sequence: TGCGCCAGCAGCCAAGACAGGAGCGGGGGGCGAACTAGCACAGATACGCAGTATTTT. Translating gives CASSQDRSGGRTSTDTQYF.

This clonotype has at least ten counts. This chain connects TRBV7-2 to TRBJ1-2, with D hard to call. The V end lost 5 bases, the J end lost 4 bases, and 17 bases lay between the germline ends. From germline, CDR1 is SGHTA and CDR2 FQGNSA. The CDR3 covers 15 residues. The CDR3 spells CASSPPGAGGYGYTF. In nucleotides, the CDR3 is TGTGCCAGCAGCCCCCCGGGCGCCGGCGGCTATGGCTACACCTTC.

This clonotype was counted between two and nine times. The CDR3 loop reads CASSETVPTGGAPVEAFF. The CDR3, as DNA: TGTGCCAGCAGTGAAACTGTACCAACAGGGGGCGCGCCGGTGGAAGCTTTCTTT. J is TRBJ1-1 and V is TRBV2; TRBD1 matches 9 bases. This CDR3 contains 18 residues. Germline V gives CDR1 SNHLY, CDR2 FYNNEI. The V gene end was trimmed by 2 bases and the J gene end by 8 bases; junction bases not matched to a gene: 18.

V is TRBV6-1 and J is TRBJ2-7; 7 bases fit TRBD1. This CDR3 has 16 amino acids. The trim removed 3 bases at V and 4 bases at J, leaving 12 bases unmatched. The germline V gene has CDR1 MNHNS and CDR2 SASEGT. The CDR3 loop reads CASSEGDSNHYYEQYF. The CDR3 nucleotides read TGTGCCAGCAGTGAGGGGGACAGTAATCATTATTACGAGCAGTACTTC.

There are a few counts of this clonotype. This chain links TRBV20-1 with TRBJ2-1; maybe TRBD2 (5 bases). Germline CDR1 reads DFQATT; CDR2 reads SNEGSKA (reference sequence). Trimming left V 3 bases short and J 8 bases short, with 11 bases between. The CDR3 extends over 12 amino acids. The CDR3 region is CSARGRRHEQFF. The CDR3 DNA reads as TGCAGTGCTAGGGGCAGGAGGCATGAGCAGTTCTTC.

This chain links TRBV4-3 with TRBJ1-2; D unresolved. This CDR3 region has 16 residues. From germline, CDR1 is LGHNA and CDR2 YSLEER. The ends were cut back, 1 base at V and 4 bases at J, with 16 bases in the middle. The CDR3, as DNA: TGCGCCAGCAGCCAAGGTAGATGGGGAGAAGGCTATGGCTACACCTTC. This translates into CASSQGRWGEGYGYTF.

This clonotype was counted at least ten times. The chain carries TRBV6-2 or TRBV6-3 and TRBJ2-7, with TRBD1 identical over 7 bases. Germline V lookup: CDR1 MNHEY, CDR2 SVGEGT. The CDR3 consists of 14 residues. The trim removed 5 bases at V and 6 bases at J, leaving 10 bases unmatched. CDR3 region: CASSRLTGIREQYV. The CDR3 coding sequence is TGTGCCAGCAGTCGGCTGACAGGGATTCGCGAGCAGTACGTC.

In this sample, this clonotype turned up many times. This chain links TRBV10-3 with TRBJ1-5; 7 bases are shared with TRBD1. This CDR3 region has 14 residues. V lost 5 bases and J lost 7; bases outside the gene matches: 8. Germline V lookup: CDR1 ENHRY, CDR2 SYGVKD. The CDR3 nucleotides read TGTGCCATCAGTCGACAGGGTCAGAGCCAGCCCCAGCATTTT. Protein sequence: CAISRQGQSQPQHF.

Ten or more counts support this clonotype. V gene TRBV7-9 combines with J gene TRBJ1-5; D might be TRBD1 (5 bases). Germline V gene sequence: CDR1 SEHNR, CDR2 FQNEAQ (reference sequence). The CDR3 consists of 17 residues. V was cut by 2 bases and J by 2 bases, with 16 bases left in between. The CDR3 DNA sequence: TGTGCCAGCAGCTTATACAATTATGGGGGGGGCAATCAGCCCCAGCATTTT. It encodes CASSLYNYGGGNQPQHF.